This TCR beta chain is from a study of T cell changes during pregnancy in multiple sclerosis. The assay was immunoSEQ multiplex PCR, and TCRdb's table has in-frame clones only and misses some. The table records around 70,000 clones, roughly nine tenths of them present only once. Unmatched junction bases numbered 4, after V lost 4 bases and J lost 2 bases. CDR1 is SGHDT and CDR2 is YYEEEE in the germline V gene. The length of the CDR3 is 15 residues. This TCR was sampled from a female donor with multiple sclerosis, enrolled in a pregnancy study. J is TRBJ1-3 and V is TRBV5-6; 9 bases match TRBD1. The input for sequencing was peripheral blood, taken in the second trimester of pregnancy. CDR3 in amino acids: CASSGDREPGNTIYF. The CDR3 DNA follows: TGTGCCAGCAGCGGGGACAGGGAACCTGGAAACACCATATATTTT.